Listed below are T cell receptor beta chains from one sample, sequenced in a study of T cell repertoires in cytomegalovirus infection. TCRdb analysed the reads with MiXCR anew, one entry per CDR3 protein. The sample has 200,000 to 300,000 distinct CDR3 sequences; approximately 10% are singletons. Sequencing was performed on PBMCs. The receptors originated from a human donor in good health (CMV status not recorded). Some clones in this sample may be carry-over from other donors' samples. Both conserved end residues are trimmed from each CDR3.

J,length,V,CDR3
TRBJ1-1,10,TRBV29-1,SVEDRQYGAF
TRBJ1-2,15,TRBV7-8,ASSLAPTTATNYGYT
TRBJ2-1,11,TRBV7-2,ASSSGAGAEQF
TRBJ2-7,12,TRBV5-1,ASSDRETVYEQY
TRBJ2-5,12,TRBV7-2,ASSNGTGYETQY
TRBJ2-1,13,TRBV4-3,ASSLRTSGSNEQF
TRBJ1-5,14,TRBV6-2/TRBV6-3,ASSYDNGLSNQPQH
TRBJ1-6,13,TRBV20-1,SARDGAGFTSPLH
TRBJ2-7,11,TRBV10-3,ALRGGGEQEQY
TRBJ1-6,13,TRBV7-2,ASRATGTHNSPLH
TRBJ2-5,11,TRBV12-3/TRBV12-4,AVKQGVEETQY
TRBJ2-2,13,TRBV4-3,ASSQDRGTTGELF
TRBJ2-7,14,TRBV29-1,SVELQQGIGYYEQY
TRBJ2-2,13,TRBV20-1,SARKQTAGTGELF
TRBJ1-2,13,TRBV10-3,AISESDSSSHGYT
TRBJ2-5,11,TRBV7-2,ASSFNRQETQY
TRBJ2-1,13,TRBV7-2,ASSLYQNSYNEQF
TRBJ1-5,14,TRBV6-2/TRBV6-3,ASSYSTGSGNQPQH
TRBJ1-1,11,TRBV6-2/TRBV6-3,ASSYSRDTEAF
TRBJ2-3,15,TRBV7-9,ASSPPEGRINTDTQY
TRBJ2-2,10,TRBV29-1,SVGYRAGELF
TRBJ2-1,13,TRBV27,ASSSWTSERNEQF
TRBJ1-5,13,TRBV11-2,ASSKGGTANQPQH
TRBJ1-2,10,TRBV30,AWSNSGFSYT
TRBJ2-7,16,TRBV24-1,ATSDLGPGRRRTYEQY
TRBJ2-7,12,TRBV4-1,ASSQDRSSYEQY
TRBJ2-3,14,TRBV9,ASSLPTAGGQDTQY
TRBJ2-7,14,TRBV7-8,ASSLGGVGNPYEQY
TRBJ1-2,12,TRBV28,ASSFGGGDYGYT
TRBJ2-3,13,TRBV20-1,SAGLLAGGTDTQY
TRBJ2-4,17,TRBV6-2/TRBV6-3,ASRPPGLAGGLAKNIQY
TRBJ1-5,12,TRBV28,ASSRYRENQPQH
TRBJ2-1,13,TRBV5-1,ASSLESSGTFEQF
TRBJ1-1,12,TRBV28,ASSFSPVRTEAF
TRBJ2-2,10,TRBV5-1,ASSLKAGELF
TRBJ1-2,12,TRBV28,ANRDANRGGGYT
TRBJ1-1,13,TRBV12-3/TRBV12-4,ASSPTGGENTEAF
TRBJ1-3,12,TRBV29-1,SAMTPSSGNTIY
TRBJ2-1,12,TRBV7-2,ASSSGGSYNEQF
TRBJ2-3,16,TRBV7-9,ASTHSGTGGEWTDTQY
TRBJ2-1,13,TRBV5-4,ASSLEGRRGNEQF